Following are 13 T cell receptor beta chains from one sample sequenced in a study of identical twins. TCRdb itself ran the 5' RACE reads through MiXCR, one entry per CDR3 protein. The sample carries roughly 480,000 distinct CDR3 sequences, around 24% recorded once. The same sample was also used in a study of T cells expressing NK-cell markers.

Sequenced sample: CD4+ T cells sorted from blood. The receptors here all came from a woman between 18 and 29 years old in good health.

The genes are TRBV11-3 and TRBJ2-1; D call uncertain. Germline CDR1 is SGHNT and CDR2 is YENEEA. The CDR3 covers 13 residues. The V end lost 5 bases, the J end lost 8 bases, and 13 bases lay between the germline ends. CDR3 region: CASSLVMGHEQFF. DNA for the CDR3: TGTGCCAGCAGCCTGGTGATGGGTCATGAGCAGTTCTTC. Full variable domain (outside the CDR3, taken from reference TRBV11-3 and TRBJ2-1): EAGVVQSPRYKIIEKKQPVAFWCNPISGHNTLYWYLQNLGQGPELLIRYENEEAVDDSQLPKDRFSAERLKGVDSTLKIQPAELGDSAVYLCASSLVMGHEQFFGPGTRLTVL.

The J gene is TRBJ2-5, the V gene TRBV2, with TRBD2 as a possible D gene (5 bases). Germline assignment: CDR1 SNHLY and CDR2 FYNNEI. Trimming cost V 7 bases and J 4 bases, with 16 bases left between them. CDR3 length equals 14 residues. The CDR3 nucleotides are TGTGCCAGCACCTTCAGGACGAGGGCAGAGACCCAGTACTTC. Amino acid sequence: CASTFRTRAETQYF.

The V call is TRBV5-6, the J call TRBJ1-1; D is ambiguous. V was shortened by 4 bases and J by 0 bases, with 10 bases between the two germline ends. The CDR3 has 14 residues. Germline V gene sequence: CDR1 SGHDT, CDR2 YYEEEE. CDR3 sequence (DNA): TGTGCCAGCAGCCGAAGACTTTTGAACACTGAAGCTTTCTTT. Its protein product is CASSRRLLNTEAFF.

V gene TRBV5-1 combines with J gene TRBJ2-5; D gene uncertain. The V and J ends lost 3 bases and 2 bases respectively, with 8 bases between them. This CDR3 comprises 13 residues. The germline CDR1 and CDR2 sequences are SGHRS and YFSETQ. The DNA for the CDR3 is TGCGCCAGCAGCTCGATACTTCAAGAGACCCAGTACTTC. This sequence encodes CASSSILQETQYF.

This clonotype has more than one count but fewer than ten. The rearrangement uses TRBV10-3 and TRBJ2-3; TRBD2 agrees at 7 bases. This CDR3 spans 15 amino acids. After removal of 6 bases from V and 3 bases from J, the junction contained 9 bases not matched to a gene. The V gene's germline CDR1 is ENHRY and CDR2 SYGVKD. The CDR3 sequence: CAIRPSGRQTDTQYF. The CDR3, as DNA: TGTGCCATCAGGCCTAGCGGACGGCAGACAGATACGCAGTATTTT.

As regards this clonotype: Mismatch with germline at one junction end may stem from a read error. The gene calls are TRBV11-3 and TRBJ1-1; 7 positions match TRBD1. This CDR3 has 14 residues. The germline CDR1 and CDR2 sequences are SGHNT and YENEEA. CDR3 sequence (DNA): TGTGCCAGCAGCCTAGAAGGGGGCCACACTGAAGCTTTCTTT. Translated, it gives CASSLEGGHTEAFF.

This clonotype appeared a few times. The genes are TRBV7-9 and TRBJ1-3; weak D call: TRBD1 (5 bases). Germline V gene sequence: CDR1 SEHNR, CDR2 FQNEAQ (reference sequence). The length of the CDR3 is 14 residues. Trimming took 3 bases from V and 3 from J, leaving 9 bases between them. CDR3 bases: TGTGCCAGCAGCTTTCAGGGAGTTGGAAACACCATATATTTT. It specifies CASSFQGVGNTIYF.

This clonotype was observed a handful of times. This rearrangement joins TRBV12-3 or TRBV12-4 to TRBJ2-2; D is ambiguous. The CDR3 spans 14 residues. V was trimmed by 2 bases and J by 4 bases, leaving 8 bases between them. Here the CDR3 DNA reads TGTGCCAGCAGTTTAAGGCAGGTCACCGGGGAGCTGTTTTTT. This encodes CASSLRQVTGELFF.

This clonotype has more than one count but fewer than ten. J is TRBJ1-3 and V is TRBV7-9; D is unclear. CDR1 SEHNR and CDR2 FQNEAQ come from the germline V gene (reference sequence). With 3 bases removed from V and 4 bases from J, the gap between germline ends came to 7 bases. CDR3 length: 13 amino acids. The CDR3 loop reads CASSFFSGNTIYF. The CDR3 DNA sequence: TGTGCCAGCAGCTTCTTCTCCGGAAACACCATATATTTT.

The table lists this clonotype with a few counts. This chain joins TRBV20-1 and TRBJ2-1; D possibly corresponds to TRBD2 (5 bases). V lost 8 bases and J 0 bases, leaving 17 bases between the germline ends. Germline loops: CDR1 DFQATT, CDR2 SNEGSKA (reference sequence). CDR3 size: 15 residues. The CDR3 here is CSTTRGDSSYNEQFF. The CDR3 DNA is TGCAGTACCACTCGGGGTGATAGCTCCTACAATGAGCAGTTCTTC.

The rearrangement links TRBV5-1 to TRBJ1-6; D possibly corresponds to TRBD1 (5 bases). Germline V lookup: CDR1 SGHRS, CDR2 YFSETQ. The V gene lost 4 bases and the J gene lost 13 bases, with 21 bases spanning the gap. The CDR3 runs to 15 residues. The CDR3, as DNA: TGCGCCAGCAGCGGAACCGGGACGCTAGCGTCGCCCCTCCACTTT. Amino acid sequence: CASSGTGTLASPLHF.

The chain is built from TRBV10-3 and TRBJ2-7; D is ambiguous. The CDR3 consists of 13 residues. The V and J ends lost 0 bases and 7 bases respectively, with 10 bases between them. Germline CDR1 reads ENHRY; CDR2 reads SYGVKD. CDR3 residues: CAISESLSGEQYF. CDR3 nucleotides: TGTGCCATCAGTGAGTCTCTAAGTGGTGAGCAGTACTTC.

The V gene is TRBV12-3 or TRBV12-4, the J gene TRBJ1-1; 7 bases are a match to TRBD1. The CDR3 has 17 residues. After removal of 7 bases from V and 2 bases from J, the junction contained 16 bases not matched to a gene. The CDR3 protein is CASTTRGRGLFNTEAFF. DNA for the CDR3: TGTGCCAGCACCACGAGGGGGAGGGGGCTATTCAACACTGAAGCTTTCTTT.